Reported below is one T cell receptor (beta chain). Its matching antigen is unknown. This sample was included in a study of cytomegalovirus exposure and HLA in healthy donors. General study results and limits: The finding came from a later analysis; first-cohort TCR clusters tended to co-occur in the roughly 120 validation repertoires. According to the study, roughly 160 TCR beta chains were cytomegalovirus-associated.

TCRdb's table, derived via immunoSEQ multiplex PCR, lists solely in-frame clones and lacks some. The sample lists about 71,000 clones; roughly 93% were seen once. The CDR3 has 15 amino acids. J lost 4 bases, V lost 5 bases, and 4 bases had no gene match. Germline V gene data show CDR1 as SGHVS and CDR2 as FQNEAQ. The sample taken for sequencing was PBMCs. This TCR was recovered from a woman under 30 in good health and CMV-seronegative. The chain joins TRBV7-8 to TRBJ2-1, with 11 nucleotides matching TRBD1. The CDR3 sequence is CASSSGQGAYNEQFF. DNA for the CDR3: TGTGCCAGCAGCAGCGGACAGGGGGCTTACAATGAGCAGTTCTTC.